Listed below are T cell receptor beta chains from one sample, sequenced in a study of early T cells in non-severe SARS-CoV-2 infection. TCRdb analysed the 5' RACE reads with MiXCR anew, one entry per CDR3 protein. The table includes under 50,000 distinct CDR3 sequences, around 5.2% detected once. Sample: whole blood. Receptor source: an adult who was a healthcare worker with PCR-confirmed SARS-CoV-2 infection or an uninfected control (not recorded which). CDR3s include the opening cysteine and the closing phenylalanine or tryptophan. A D gene is named only where the DNA matches it firmly. Not every row has a clone size; where given, it reads once, few, many or a size class.

v_call: TRBV3-1
clone_size: NA
d_call: NA
j_call: TRBJ2-2
cdr3_aa: CASSQDPLGVDTGELFF
cdr3_nt: TGTGCCAGCAGCCAAGATCCCCTAGGGGTCGACACCGGGGAGCTGTTTTTT

v_call: TRBV20-1
clone_size: few
d_call: NA
j_call: TRBJ1-1
cdr3_aa: CSASPGGWTEAFF
cdr3_nt: TGCAGTGCTAGCCCTGGGGGGTGGACTGAAGCTTTCTTT

v_call: TRBV3-1
clone_size: many
d_call: NA
j_call: TRBJ2-7
cdr3_aa: CASAGSSYEQYF
cdr3_nt: TGTGCCAGCGCCGGGAGCTCCTACGAGCAGTACTTC

v_call: TRBV11-2
clone_size: many
d_call: NA
j_call: TRBJ2-5
cdr3_aa: CASSSRSQGLAMGETQYF
cdr3_nt: TGTGCCAGCAGCTCCAGAAGTCAGGGGCTAGCGATGGGTGAGACCCAGTACTTC

v_call: TRBV4-3
clone_size: NA
d_call: NA
j_call: TRBJ2-5
cdr3_aa: CASSRAKGVGIETQYF
cdr3_nt: TGCGCCAGCAGCCGCGCCAAGGGGGTCGGTATAGAGACCCAGTACTTC

v_call: TRBV6-2/TRBV6-3
clone_size: many
d_call: NA
j_call: TRBJ2-1
cdr3_aa: CASSYSRPSYNEQFF
cdr3_nt: TGTGCCAGCAGTTACTCACGACCATCCTACAATGAGCAGTTCTTC

v_call: TRBV7-8
clone_size: many
d_call: NA
j_call: TRBJ1-5
cdr3_aa: CASSLGGDQPQHF
cdr3_nt: TGTGCCAGCAGCTTAGGAGGGGATCAGCCCCAGCATTTT

v_call: TRBV29-1
clone_size: NA
d_call: TRBD2
j_call: TRBJ2-7
cdr3_aa: CSVAPGGGYEQYF
cdr3_nt: TGCAGCGTGGCCCCTGGGGGGGGCTACGAGCAGTACTTC

v_call: TRBV12-3/TRBV12-4
clone_size: NA
d_call: TRBD2
j_call: TRBJ2-1
cdr3_aa: CASSSSGGAVEQFF
cdr3_nt: TGTGCCAGCAGTAGTAGCGGGGGGGCCGTTGAGCAGTTCTTC

v_call: TRBV5-6
clone_size: many
d_call: NA
j_call: TRBJ1-1
cdr3_aa: CASSLPYARAQGPFEVFF
cdr3_nt: TGTGCCAGCAGCTTGCCCTATGCGAGGGCCCAGGGACCTTTTGAAGTCTTCTTT

v_call: TRBV5-1
clone_size: NA
d_call: NA
j_call: TRBJ2-1
cdr3_aa: CASAPDRNNEQFF
cdr3_nt: TGCGCCAGCGCCCCCGACAGGAACAATGAGCAGTTCTTC

v_call: TRBV11-2
clone_size: few
d_call: NA
j_call: TRBJ2-1
cdr3_aa: CASSLVRDEQFF
cdr3_nt: TGTGCCAGCAGCTTAGTTAGAGATGAGCAGTTCTTC

v_call: TRBV6-1
clone_size: many
d_call: TRBD2
j_call: TRBJ2-1
cdr3_aa: CASSERVAGASYNEQFF
cdr3_nt: TGTGCCAGCAGTGAAAGGGTAGCGGGAGCGTCCTACAATGAGCAGTTCTTC

v_call: TRBV4-2
clone_size: many
d_call: NA
j_call: TRBJ2-2
cdr3_aa: CASSQDEGGNTGELFF
cdr3_nt: TGTGCCAGCAGCCAAGATGAGGGGGGGAACACCGGGGAGCTGTTTTTT

v_call: TRBV24-1
clone_size: NA
d_call: NA
j_call: TRBJ2-7
cdr3_aa: CATSDSRGTEQYF
cdr3_nt: TGTGCCACCAGTGATTCCAGGGGTACCGAGCAGTACTTC

v_call: TRBV6-6
clone_size: many
d_call: TRBD2
j_call: TRBJ2-1
cdr3_aa: CASSYEPAGGPGNEQFF
cdr3_nt: TGTGCCAGCAGTTACGAACCAGCGGGGGGGCCAGGCAATGAGCAGTTCTTC

v_call: TRBV11-3
clone_size: many
d_call: NA
j_call: TRBJ2-3
cdr3_aa: CASSLGTSSTDTQYF
cdr3_nt: TGTGCCAGCAGCTTAGGGACGTCTAGCACAGATACGCAGTATTTT

v_call: TRBV6-6
clone_size: NA
d_call: NA
j_call: TRBJ1-4
cdr3_aa: CAIQTTEKLFF
cdr3_nt: TGTGCCATTCAGACGACTGAAAAACTGTTTTTT

v_call: TRBV30
clone_size: NA
d_call: NA
j_call: TRBJ1-3
cdr3_aa: CAWWTDGNTIYF
cdr3_nt: TGTGCCTGGTGGACTGATGGAAACACCATATATTTT

v_call: TRBV7-2
clone_size: many
d_call: NA
j_call: TRBJ2-2
cdr3_aa: CASSPSWGTGELFF
cdr3_nt: TGTGCCAGCAGCCCTAGTTGGGGGACCGGGGAGCTGTTTTTT

v_call: TRBV11-3
clone_size: many
d_call: TRBD2
j_call: TRBJ2-1
cdr3_aa: CASSYRGDEQFF
cdr3_nt: TGTGCCAGCAGCTACCGGGGGGATGAGCAGTTCTTC

v_call: TRBV27
clone_size: many
d_call: TRBD1
j_call: TRBJ2-2
cdr3_aa: CASSPQGTTNTGELFF
cdr3_nt: TGTGCCAGCAGTCCACAGGGGACCACGAACACCGGGGAGCTGTTTTTT

v_call: TRBV10-3
clone_size: few
d_call: NA
j_call: TRBJ2-1
cdr3_aa: CAISEPGPSRKQFF
cdr3_nt: TGTGCCATCAGTGAGCCCGGACCCAGTAGGAAGCAGTTCTTC

v_call: TRBV19
clone_size: many
d_call: NA
j_call: TRBJ1-2
cdr3_aa: CASTRQGVYGYTF
cdr3_nt: TGTGCCAGTACACGGCAGGGCGTCTATGGCTACACCTTC

v_call: TRBV5-6
clone_size: NA
d_call: NA
j_call: TRBJ1-6
cdr3_aa: CASNLRAGTNSPLHF
cdr3_nt: TGTGCCAGCAACCTGCGGGCAGGGACGAATTCACCCCTCCACTTT

v_call: TRBV6-4
clone_size: medium-sized
d_call: NA
j_call: TRBJ2-6
cdr3_aa: CASSDSMGSGANVLTF
cdr3_nt: TGTGCCAGCAGTGACTCGATGGGCTCTGGGGCCAACGTCCTGACTTTC

v_call: TRBV14
clone_size: many
d_call: NA
j_call: TRBJ1-5
cdr3_aa: CASSQDRYQPQHF
cdr3_nt: TGTGCCAGCAGCCAAGATCGGTATCAGCCCCAGCATTTT

v_call: TRBV18
clone_size: many
d_call: TRBD1
j_call: TRBJ2-7
cdr3_aa: CASSPKQGAYEQYF
cdr3_nt: TGTGCCAGCTCACCAAAGCAGGGGGCTTACGAGCAGTACTTC

v_call: TRBV12-3/TRBV12-4
clone_size: many
d_call: NA
j_call: TRBJ1-3
cdr3_aa: CASSLSGVSSGNTIYF
cdr3_nt: TGTGCCAGCAGTTTAAGTGGCGTTAGCTCTGGAAACACCATATATTTT

v_call: TRBV18
clone_size: many
d_call: TRBD1
j_call: TRBJ1-1
cdr3_aa: CASSKSRDRENTEAFF
cdr3_nt: TGTGCCAGCTCAAAGTCCCGGGACAGGGAGAACACTGAAGCTTTCTTT

v_call: TRBV11-2
clone_size: many
d_call: NA
j_call: TRBJ2-1
cdr3_aa: CASAQAYNEQFF
cdr3_nt: TGTGCCAGTGCCCAGGCCTACAATGAGCAGTTCTTC

v_call: TRBV20-1
clone_size: many
d_call: NA
j_call: TRBJ2-1
cdr3_aa: CSALRDEQFF
cdr3_nt: TGCAGTGCCCTAAGGGATGAGCAGTTCTTC

v_call: TRBV13
clone_size: many
d_call: NA
j_call: TRBJ2-4
cdr3_aa: CASSPYREAKNIQYF
cdr3_nt: TGTGCCAGCAGCCCTTACCGGGAAGCCAAAAACATTCAGTACTTC

v_call: TRBV7-3
clone_size: few
d_call: TRBD2
j_call: TRBJ2-5
cdr3_aa: CASSLTVTSGRGLETQYF
cdr3_nt: TGTGCCAGCAGCTTAACGGTTACTAGCGGGAGAGGGTTGGAGACCCAGTACTTC

v_call: TRBV27
clone_size: many
d_call: NA
j_call: TRBJ1-2
cdr3_aa: CASTSGLVGYGYTF
cdr3_nt: TGTGCCAGCACCTCCGGTCTTGTGGGGTATGGCTACACCTTC

v_call: TRBV12-3/TRBV12-4
clone_size: many
d_call: NA
j_call: TRBJ1-4
cdr3_aa: CASRPPRLRGNEKLFF
cdr3_nt: TGTGCCAGCAGACCGCCGAGGCTCCGGGGGAATGAAAAACTGTTTTTT

v_call: TRBV19
clone_size: many
d_call: NA
j_call: TRBJ1-5
cdr3_aa: CASRLSGLSQPQHF
cdr3_nt: TGTGCCAGCCGCCTTTCAGGGTTAAGTCAGCCCCAGCATTTT

v_call: TRBV29-1
clone_size: few
d_call: TRBD1
j_call: TRBJ2-2
cdr3_aa: CSVVGTATGELFF
cdr3_nt: TGCAGCGTTGTGGGGACAGCCACCGGGGAGCTGTTTTTT

v_call: TRBV12-5
clone_size: few
d_call: NA
j_call: TRBJ1-3
cdr3_aa: CASGLVKADTIYF
cdr3_nt: TGTGCTAGTGGTTTGGTAAAGGCGGACACCATATATTTT

v_call: TRBV12-3/TRBV12-4
clone_size: many
d_call: NA
j_call: TRBJ1-5
cdr3_aa: CASSFGSQPQHF
cdr3_nt: TGTGCCAGCAGTTTTGGGAGTCAGCCCCAGCATTTT

v_call: TRBV27
clone_size: many
d_call: TRBD1
j_call: TRBJ1-2
cdr3_aa: CASSFWAPRQGTYGYTF
cdr3_nt: TGTGCCAGCAGTTTTTGGGCCCCCCGACAGGGTACCTATGGCTACACCTTC

v_call: TRBV12-3/TRBV12-4
clone_size: few
d_call: NA
j_call: TRBJ2-3
cdr3_aa: CASSFGSQGATDTQYF
cdr3_nt: TGTGCCAGCAGTTTTGGGTCTCAAGGTGCCACAGATACGCAGTATTTT

v_call: TRBV10-3
clone_size: many
d_call: NA
j_call: TRBJ2-7
cdr3_aa: CAISESGPGKAYEQYF
cdr3_nt: TGTGCCATCAGTGAGTCCGGCCCCGGGAAAGCCTACGAGCAGTACTTC

v_call: TRBV5-4
clone_size: many
d_call: NA
j_call: TRBJ2-3
cdr3_aa: CASSLAGSTDTQYF
cdr3_nt: TGTGCCAGCAGCTTGGCGGGAAGCACAGATACGCAGTATTTT

v_call: TRBV6-5
clone_size: many
d_call: NA
j_call: TRBJ2-5
cdr3_aa: CASGPQETQYF
cdr3_nt: TGTGCCAGCGGTCCGCAAGAGACCCAGTACTTC

v_call: TRBV3-1
clone_size: many
d_call: TRBD1
j_call: TRBJ1-1
cdr3_aa: CASRRGQGATEAFF
cdr3_nt: TGTGCCAGCCGCCGTGGACAGGGGGCCACTGAAGCTTTCTTT

v_call: TRBV18
clone_size: many
d_call: NA
j_call: TRBJ1-2
cdr3_aa: CASSNPNYGYTF
cdr3_nt: TGTGCCAGCTCGAATCCTAACTATGGCTACACCTTC

v_call: TRBV12-2
clone_size: few
d_call: NA
j_call: TRBJ1-2
cdr3_aa: CASRLTLPSKGYGYTF
cdr3_nt: TGTGCAAGTCGCTTAACATTACCCTCTAAGGGCTATGGCTACACCTTC